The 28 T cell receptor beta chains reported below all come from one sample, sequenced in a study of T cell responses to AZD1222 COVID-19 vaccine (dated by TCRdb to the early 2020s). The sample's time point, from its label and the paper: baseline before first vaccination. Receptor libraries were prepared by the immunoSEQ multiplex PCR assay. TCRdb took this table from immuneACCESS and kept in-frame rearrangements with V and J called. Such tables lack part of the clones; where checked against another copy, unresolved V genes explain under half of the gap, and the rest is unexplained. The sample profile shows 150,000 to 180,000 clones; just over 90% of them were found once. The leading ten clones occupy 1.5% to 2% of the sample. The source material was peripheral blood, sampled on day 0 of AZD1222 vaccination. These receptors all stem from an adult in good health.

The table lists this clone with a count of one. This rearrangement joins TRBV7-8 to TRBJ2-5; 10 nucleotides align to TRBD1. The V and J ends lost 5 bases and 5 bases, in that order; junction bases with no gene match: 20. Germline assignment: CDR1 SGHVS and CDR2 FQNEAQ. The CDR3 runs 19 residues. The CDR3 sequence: CASSLRTGGSGISSETQYF. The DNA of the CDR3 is TGTGCCAGCAGCCTGCGGACAGGGGGAAGCGGTATTTCATCGGAGACCCAGTACTTC.

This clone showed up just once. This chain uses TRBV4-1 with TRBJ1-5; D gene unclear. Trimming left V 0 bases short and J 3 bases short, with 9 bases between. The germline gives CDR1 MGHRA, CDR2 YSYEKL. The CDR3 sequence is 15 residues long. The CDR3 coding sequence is TGCGCCAGCAGCCAAGACGCAGGTTCCAATCAGCCCCAGCATTTT. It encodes CASSQDAGSNQPQHF.

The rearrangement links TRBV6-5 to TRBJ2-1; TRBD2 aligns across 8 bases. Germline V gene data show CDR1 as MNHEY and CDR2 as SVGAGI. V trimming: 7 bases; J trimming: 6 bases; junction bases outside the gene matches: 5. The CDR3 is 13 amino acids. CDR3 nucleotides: TGTGCCAGCAACGGACTAGCAGGCAATGAGCAGTTCTTC. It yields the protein CASNGLAGNEQFF.

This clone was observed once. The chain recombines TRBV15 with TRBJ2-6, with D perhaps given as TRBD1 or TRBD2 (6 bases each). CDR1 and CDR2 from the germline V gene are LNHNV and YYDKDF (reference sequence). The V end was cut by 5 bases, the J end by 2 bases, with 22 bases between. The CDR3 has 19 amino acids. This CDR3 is CATSRFFGGLGTGANVLTF. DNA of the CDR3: TGTGCCACCAGCCGTTTTTTTGGGGGGCTCGGCACTGGGGCCAACGTCCTGACTTTC.

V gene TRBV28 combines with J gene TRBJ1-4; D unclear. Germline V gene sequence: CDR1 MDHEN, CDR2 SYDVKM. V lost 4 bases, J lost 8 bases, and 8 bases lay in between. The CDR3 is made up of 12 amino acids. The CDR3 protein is CASSSIGEKLFF. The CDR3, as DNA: TGTGCCAGCAGTTCAATAGGGGAAAAACTGTTTTTT. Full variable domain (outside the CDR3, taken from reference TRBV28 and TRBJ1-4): DVKVTQSSRYLVKRTGEKVFLECVQDMDHENMFWYRQDPGLGLRLIYFSYDVKMKEKGDIPEGYSVSREKKERFSLILESASTNQTSMYLCASSSIGEKLFFGSGTQLSVL.

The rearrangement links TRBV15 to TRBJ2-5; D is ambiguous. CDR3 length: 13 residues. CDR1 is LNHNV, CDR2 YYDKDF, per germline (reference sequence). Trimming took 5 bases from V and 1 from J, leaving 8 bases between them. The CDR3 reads CATSQDIQETQYF. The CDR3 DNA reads TGTGCCACCAGCCAAGACATCCAAGAGACCCAGTACTTC.

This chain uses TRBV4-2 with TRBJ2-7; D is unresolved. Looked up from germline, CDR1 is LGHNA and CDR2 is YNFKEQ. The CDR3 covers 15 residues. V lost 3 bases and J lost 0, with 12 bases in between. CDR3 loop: CASSQALDPSYEQYF. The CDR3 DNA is TGTGCCAGCAGCCAGGCTTTGGACCCCTCCTACGAGCAGTACTTC.

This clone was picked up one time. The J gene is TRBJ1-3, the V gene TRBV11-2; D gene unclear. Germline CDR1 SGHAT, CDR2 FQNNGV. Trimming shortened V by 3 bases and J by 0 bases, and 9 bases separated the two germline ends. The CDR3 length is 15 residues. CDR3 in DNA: TGTGCCAGCAGCTTCGGACCCTCCTCTGGAAACACCATATATTTT. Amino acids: CASSFGPSSGNTIYF.

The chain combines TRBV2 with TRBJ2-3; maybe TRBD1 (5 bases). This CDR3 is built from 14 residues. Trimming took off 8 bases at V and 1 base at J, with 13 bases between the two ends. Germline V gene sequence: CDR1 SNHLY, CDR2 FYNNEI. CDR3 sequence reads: CASSDTTRTDTQYF. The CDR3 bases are TGTGCCAGCTCGGACACCACCCGCACAGATACGCAGTATTTT.

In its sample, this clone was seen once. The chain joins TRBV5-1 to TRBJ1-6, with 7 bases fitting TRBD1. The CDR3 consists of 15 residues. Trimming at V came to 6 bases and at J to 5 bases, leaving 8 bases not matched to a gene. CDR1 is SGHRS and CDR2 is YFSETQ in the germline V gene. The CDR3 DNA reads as TGCGCCAGCAAACAAAGGACAGGAGATAATTCACCCCTCCACTTT. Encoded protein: CASKQRTGDNSPLHF.

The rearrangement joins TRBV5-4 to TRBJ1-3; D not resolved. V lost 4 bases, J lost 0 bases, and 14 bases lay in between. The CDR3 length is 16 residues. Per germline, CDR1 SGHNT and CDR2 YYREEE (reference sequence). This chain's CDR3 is CASSKYGPDSGNTIYF. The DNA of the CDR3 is TGTGCCAGCAGCAAATACGGACCGGACTCTGGAAACACCATATATTTT.

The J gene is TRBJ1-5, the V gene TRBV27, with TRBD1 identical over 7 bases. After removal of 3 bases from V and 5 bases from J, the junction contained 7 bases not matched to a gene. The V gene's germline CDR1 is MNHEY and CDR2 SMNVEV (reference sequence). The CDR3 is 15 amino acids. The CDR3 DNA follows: TGTGCCAGCAGTTTCACGGGACAGATTGATCAGCCCCAGCATTTT. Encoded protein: CASSFTGQIDQPQHF.

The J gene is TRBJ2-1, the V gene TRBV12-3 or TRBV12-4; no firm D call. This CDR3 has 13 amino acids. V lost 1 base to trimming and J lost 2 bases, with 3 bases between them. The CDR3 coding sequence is TGTGCCAGCAGTTTAGGACCCTACAATGAGCAGTTCTTC. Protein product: CASSLGPYNEQFF.

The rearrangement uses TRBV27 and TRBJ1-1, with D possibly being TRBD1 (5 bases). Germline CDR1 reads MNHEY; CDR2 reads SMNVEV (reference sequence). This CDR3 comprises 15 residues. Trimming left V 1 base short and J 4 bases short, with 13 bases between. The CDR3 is CASSLLSPGPTEAFF. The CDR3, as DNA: TGTGCCAGCAGTTTATTGTCCCCGGGGCCCACTGAAGCTTTCTTT.

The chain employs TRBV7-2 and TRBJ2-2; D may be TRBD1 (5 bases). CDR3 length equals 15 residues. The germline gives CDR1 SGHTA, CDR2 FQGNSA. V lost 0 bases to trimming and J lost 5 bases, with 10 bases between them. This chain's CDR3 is CASSLALGRTGELFF. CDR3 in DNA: TGTGCCAGCAGCTTAGCGCTGGGGCGGACCGGGGAGCTGTTTTTT.

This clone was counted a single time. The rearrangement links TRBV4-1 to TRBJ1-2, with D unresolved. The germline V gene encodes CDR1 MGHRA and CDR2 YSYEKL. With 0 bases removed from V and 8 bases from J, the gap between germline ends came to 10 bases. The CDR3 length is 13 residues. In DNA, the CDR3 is TGCGCCAGCAGCCAAGATTCCATCGGCGGCTACACCTTC. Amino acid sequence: CASSQDSIGGYTF.

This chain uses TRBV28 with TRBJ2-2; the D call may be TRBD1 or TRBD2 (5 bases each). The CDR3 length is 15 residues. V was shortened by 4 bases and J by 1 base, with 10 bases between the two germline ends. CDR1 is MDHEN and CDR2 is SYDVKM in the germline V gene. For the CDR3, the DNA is TGTGCCAGCAGTTGGGGACCGATGAACACCGGGGAGCTGTTTTTT. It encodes CASSWGPMNTGELFF.

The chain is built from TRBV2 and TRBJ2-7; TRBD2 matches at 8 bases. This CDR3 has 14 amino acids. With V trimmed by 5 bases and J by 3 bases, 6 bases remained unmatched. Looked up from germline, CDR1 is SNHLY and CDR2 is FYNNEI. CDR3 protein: CASSSGTRGYEQYF. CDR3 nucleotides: TGTGCCAGCAGTTCCGGGACTAGGGGCTACGAGCAGTACTTC.

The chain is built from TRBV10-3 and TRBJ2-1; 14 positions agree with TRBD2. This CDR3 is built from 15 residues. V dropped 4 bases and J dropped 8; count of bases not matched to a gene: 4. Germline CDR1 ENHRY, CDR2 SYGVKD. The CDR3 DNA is TGTGCCATCAGTGTAATGGGACTAGCGGGAGATGAGCAGTTCTTC. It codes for CAISVMGLAGDEQFF.

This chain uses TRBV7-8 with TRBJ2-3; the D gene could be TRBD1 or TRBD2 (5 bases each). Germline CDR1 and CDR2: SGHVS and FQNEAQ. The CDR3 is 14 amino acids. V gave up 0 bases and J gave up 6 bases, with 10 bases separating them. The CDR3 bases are TGTGCCAGCAGCTTAGCGGGAGAGGGGGATACGCAGTATTTT. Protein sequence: CASSLAGEGDTQYF.

The CDR3 sequence is CASSLSDTDTQYF. CDR3 nucleotides: TGTGCCAGCAGTTTATCAGATACAGATACGCAGTATTTT. This chain joins TRBV27 and TRBJ2-3; D is undetermined. The CDR3 is 13 residues long. The V end was cut by 0 bases, the J end by 3 bases, with 4 bases between. Germline CDR1 is MNHEY and CDR2 is SMNVEV (reference sequence).

This chain's CDR3 is CASSLLGFSNNEQFF. DNA of the CDR3: TGTGCCAGCAGCTTGCTTGGGTTCAGCAACAATGAGCAGTTCTTC. V is TRBV7-2 and J is TRBJ2-1; D ambiguous. The CDR3 totals 15 residues. The ends were cut back, 3 bases at V and 5 bases at J, with 14 bases in the middle. Looked up from germline, CDR1 is SGHTA and CDR2 is FQGNSA.

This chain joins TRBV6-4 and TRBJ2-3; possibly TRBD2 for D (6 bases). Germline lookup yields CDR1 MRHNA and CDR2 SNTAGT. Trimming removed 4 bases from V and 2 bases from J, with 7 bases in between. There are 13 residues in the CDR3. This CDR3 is CASSAGDTDTQYF. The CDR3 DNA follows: TGTGCCAGCAGTGCGGGAGACACAGATACGCAGTATTTT.

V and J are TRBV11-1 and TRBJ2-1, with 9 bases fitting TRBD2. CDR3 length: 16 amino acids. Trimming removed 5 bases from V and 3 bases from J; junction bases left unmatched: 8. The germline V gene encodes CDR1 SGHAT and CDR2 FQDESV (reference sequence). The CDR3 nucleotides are TGTGCCAGCAGCCTAGGGCTAGCGGGGCTCTACAATGAGCAGTTCTTC. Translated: CASSLGLAGLYNEQFF.

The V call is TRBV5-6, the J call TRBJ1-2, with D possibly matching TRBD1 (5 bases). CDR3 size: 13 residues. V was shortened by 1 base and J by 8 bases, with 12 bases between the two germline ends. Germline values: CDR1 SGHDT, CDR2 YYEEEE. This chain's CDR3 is CASSLSTVYGYTF. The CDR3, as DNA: TGTGCCAGCAGCTTGTCGACAGTCTACGGCTACACCTTC.

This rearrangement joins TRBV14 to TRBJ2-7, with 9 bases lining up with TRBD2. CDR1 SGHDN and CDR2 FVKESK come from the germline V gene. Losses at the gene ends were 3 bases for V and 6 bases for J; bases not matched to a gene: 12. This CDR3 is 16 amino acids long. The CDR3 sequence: CASSHFPRLREGEQYF. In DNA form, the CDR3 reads TGTGCCAGCAGCCATTTTCCTCGATTGCGGGAGGGCGAGCAGTACTTC.

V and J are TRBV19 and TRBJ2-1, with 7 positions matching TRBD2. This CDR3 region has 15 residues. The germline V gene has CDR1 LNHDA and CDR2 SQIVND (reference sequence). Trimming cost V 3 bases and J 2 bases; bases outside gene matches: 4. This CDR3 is CASSIAGVTYNEQFF. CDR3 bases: TGTGCCAGTAGTATCGCGGGAGTCACCTACAATGAGCAGTTCTTC.

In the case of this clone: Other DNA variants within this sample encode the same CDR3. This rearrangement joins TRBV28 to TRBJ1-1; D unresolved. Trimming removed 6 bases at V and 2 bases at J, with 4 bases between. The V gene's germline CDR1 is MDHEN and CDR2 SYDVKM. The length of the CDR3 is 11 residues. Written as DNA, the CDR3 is TGTGCCAGCAGACTAAACACTGAAGCTTTCTTT. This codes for CASRLNTEAFF.